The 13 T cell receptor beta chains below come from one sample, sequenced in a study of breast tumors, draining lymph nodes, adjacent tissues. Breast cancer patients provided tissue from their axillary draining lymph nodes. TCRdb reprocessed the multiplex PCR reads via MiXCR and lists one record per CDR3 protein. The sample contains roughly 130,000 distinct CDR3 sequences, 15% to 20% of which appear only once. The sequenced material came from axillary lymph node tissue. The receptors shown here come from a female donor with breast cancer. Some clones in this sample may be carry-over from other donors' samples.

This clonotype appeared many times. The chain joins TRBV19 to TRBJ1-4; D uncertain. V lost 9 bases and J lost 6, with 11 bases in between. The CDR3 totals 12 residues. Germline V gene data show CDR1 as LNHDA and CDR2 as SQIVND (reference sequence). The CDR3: CASGRRYEKLFF. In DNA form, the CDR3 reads TGTGCCAGCGGTAGGAGGTATGAAAAACTGTTTTTT.

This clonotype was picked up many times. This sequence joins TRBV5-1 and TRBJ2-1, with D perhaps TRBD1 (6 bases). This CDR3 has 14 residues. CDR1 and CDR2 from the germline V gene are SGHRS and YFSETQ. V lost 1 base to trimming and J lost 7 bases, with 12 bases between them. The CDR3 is CASSLRSGANEQFF. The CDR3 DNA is TGCGCCAGCAGCTTGCGGTCAGGGGCTAATGAGCAGTTCTTC.

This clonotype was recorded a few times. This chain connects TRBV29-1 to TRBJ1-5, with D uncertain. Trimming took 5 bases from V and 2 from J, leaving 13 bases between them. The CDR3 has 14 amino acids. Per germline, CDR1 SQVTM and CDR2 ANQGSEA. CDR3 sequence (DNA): TGCAGCGTTTCCCTTGGAACGGGCAATCAGCCCCAGCATTTT. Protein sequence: CSVSLGTGNQPQHF.

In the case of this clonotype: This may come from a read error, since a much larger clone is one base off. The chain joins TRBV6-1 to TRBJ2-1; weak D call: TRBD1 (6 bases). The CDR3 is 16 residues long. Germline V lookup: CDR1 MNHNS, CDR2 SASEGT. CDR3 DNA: TGTACCAGCAGTGAATGGGGGCAGAGCTCCTACAATGAGCAGTTCTTC. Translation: CTSSEWGQSSYNEQFF.

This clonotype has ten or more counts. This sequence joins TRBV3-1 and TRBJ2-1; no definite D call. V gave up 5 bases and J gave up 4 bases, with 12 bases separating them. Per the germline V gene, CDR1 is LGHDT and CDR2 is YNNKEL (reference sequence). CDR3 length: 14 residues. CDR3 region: CASSGPPSYNEQFF. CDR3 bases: TGTGCCAGCAGCGGACCCCCGTCGTACAATGAGCAGTTCTTC.

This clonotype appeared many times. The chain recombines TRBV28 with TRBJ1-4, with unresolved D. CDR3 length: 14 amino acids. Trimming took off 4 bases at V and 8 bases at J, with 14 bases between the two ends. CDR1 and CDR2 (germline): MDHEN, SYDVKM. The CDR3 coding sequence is TGTGCCAGCAGTTCATCCCGGGTTACCGAAAAACTGTTTTTT. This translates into CASSSSRVTEKLFF.

CDR3 sequence: CASSLNRPPYEQYF. The CDR3 nucleotides read TGTGCCAGCAGTTTAAACCGCCCCCCCTACGAGCAGTACTTC. The chain links TRBV28 to TRBJ2-7, with D unclear. The CDR3 runs to 14 residues. V lost 2 bases, J lost 2 bases, and 10 bases lay in between. Germline V gene data show CDR1 as MDHEN and CDR2 as SYDVKM.

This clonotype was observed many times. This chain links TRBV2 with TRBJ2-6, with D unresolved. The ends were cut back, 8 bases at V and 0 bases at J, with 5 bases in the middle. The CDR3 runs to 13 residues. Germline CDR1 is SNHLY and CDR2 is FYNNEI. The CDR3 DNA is TGTGCCAGCGTAAACTCTGGGGCCAACGTCCTGACTTTC. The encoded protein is CASVNSGANVLTF.

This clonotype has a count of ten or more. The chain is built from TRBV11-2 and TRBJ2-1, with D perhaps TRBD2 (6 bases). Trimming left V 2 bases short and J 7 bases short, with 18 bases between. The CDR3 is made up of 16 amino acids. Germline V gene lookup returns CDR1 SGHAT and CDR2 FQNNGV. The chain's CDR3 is CASSLNPGLEGNEQFF. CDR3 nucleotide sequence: TGTGCCAGCAGCTTAAATCCAGGACTGGAGGGTAATGAGCAGTTCTTC.

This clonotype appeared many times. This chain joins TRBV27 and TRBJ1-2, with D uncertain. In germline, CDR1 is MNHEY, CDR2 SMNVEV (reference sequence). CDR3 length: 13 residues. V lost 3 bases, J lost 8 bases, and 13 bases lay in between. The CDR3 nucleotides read TGTGCCAGCAGTTTTAGGGCGGCGGGAGGCTACACCTTC. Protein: CASSFRAAGGYTF.

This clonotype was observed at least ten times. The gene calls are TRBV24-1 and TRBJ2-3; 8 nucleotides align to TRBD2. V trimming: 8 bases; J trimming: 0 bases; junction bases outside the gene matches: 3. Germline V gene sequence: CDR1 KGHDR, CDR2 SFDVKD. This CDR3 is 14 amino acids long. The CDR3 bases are TGTGCCACCACCCCTAGCGGGAGCACAGATACGCAGTATTTT. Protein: CATTPSGSTDTQYF.

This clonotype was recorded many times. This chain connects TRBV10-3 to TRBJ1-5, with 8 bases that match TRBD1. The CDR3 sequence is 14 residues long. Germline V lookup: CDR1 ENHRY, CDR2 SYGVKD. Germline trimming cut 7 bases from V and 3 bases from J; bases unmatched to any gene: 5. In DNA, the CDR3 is TGTGCCATCAAAGCGACAGGGGACAATCAGCCCCAGCATTTT. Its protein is CAIKATGDNQPQHF.

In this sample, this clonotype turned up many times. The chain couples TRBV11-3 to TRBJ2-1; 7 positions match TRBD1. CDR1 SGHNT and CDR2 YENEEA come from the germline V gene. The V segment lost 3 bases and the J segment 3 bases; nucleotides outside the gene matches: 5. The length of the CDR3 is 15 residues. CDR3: CASSLGQNFYNEQFF. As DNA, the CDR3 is TGTGCCAGCAGCTTGGGACAGAACTTCTACAATGAGCAGTTCTTC. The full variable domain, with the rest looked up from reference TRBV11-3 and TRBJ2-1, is EAGVVQSPRYKIIEKKQPVAFWCNPISGHNTLYWYLQNLGQGPELLIRYENEEAVDDSQLPKDRFSAERLKGVDSTLKIQPAELGDSAVYLCASSLGQNFYNEQFFGPGTRLTVL.